The rows below give T cell receptor beta chains drawn from one sample of a study of T cells in Graves' hyperthyroidism and ophthalmopathy. TCRdb re-called the multiplex PCR reads through MiXCR, storing one row per CDR3 protein. The data show about 400,000 distinct CDR3 sequences, just under 15% seen once. Input material: blood. Receptors originate from a young woman with Graves' hyperthyroidism. The CDR3 runs from the conserved cysteine through the conserved F or W. Each record gives: J gene, D gene, V gene, clone size, CDR3 protein, CDR3 DNA. D genes are given only for firm matches. The listing skips clone size in some rows; elsewhere it reads once, few, many or a size class.

j_call: TRBJ2-1; d_call: TRBD2; v_call: TRBV6-2/TRBV6-3; clone_size: .; cdr3_aa: CASSNQITSGMSNEQFF; cdr3_nt: TGTGCCAGCAGTAACCAAATTACTAGCGGGATGAGTAATGAGCAGTTCTTC
j_call: TRBJ2-3; d_call: .; v_call: TRBV19; clone_size: .; cdr3_aa: CASSKMERTDTQYF; cdr3_nt: TGTGCCAGTAGTAAGATGGAACGCACAGATACGCAGTATTTT
j_call: TRBJ2-7; d_call: .; v_call: TRBV5-1; clone_size: .; cdr3_aa: CASSDSYEQHF; cdr3_nt: TGCGCCAGCAGCGACTCCTACGAGCAGCACTTC
j_call: TRBJ1-6; d_call: TRBD1; v_call: TRBV27; clone_size: many; cdr3_aa: CASRPGQGNNSPLHF; cdr3_nt: TGTGCCAGCAGGCCGGGACAGGGCAATAATTCACCCCTCCACTTT
j_call: TRBJ1-5; d_call: TRBD1; v_call: TRBV28; clone_size: .; cdr3_aa: CAASTGSLYSNQPQHF; cdr3_nt: TGTGCAGCCTCGACAGGGAGCTTGTATAGCAATCAGCCCCAGCATTTT
j_call: TRBJ2-7; d_call: .; v_call: TRBV5-1; clone_size: .; cdr3_aa: CASSRTDGYEQYF; cdr3_nt: TGCGCCAGCAGCCGGACCGACGGCTACGAGCAGTACTTC
j_call: TRBJ1-2; d_call: TRBD1; v_call: TRBV5-1; clone_size: .; cdr3_aa: CASSSGQRNYGYTF; cdr3_nt: TGCGCCAGCAGCTCGGGACAGCGGAACTATGGCTACACCTTC
j_call: TRBJ2-3; d_call: .; v_call: TRBV2; clone_size: many; cdr3_aa: CATMGAVSTDTQYF; cdr3_nt: TGTGCCACCATGGGAGCTGTCTCCACAGATACGCAGTATTTT
j_call: TRBJ1-1; d_call: .; v_call: TRBV19; clone_size: few; cdr3_aa: CASSIGIGELNTEAFF; cdr3_nt: TGTGCCAGTAGTATAGGTATCGGTGAATTGAACACTGAAGCTTTCTTT
j_call: TRBJ1-1; d_call: TRBD1; v_call: TRBV7-3; clone_size: many; cdr3_aa: CASSKNRDSEAFF; cdr3_nt: TGTGCCAGCAGCAAAAATAGGGACAGTGAAGCTTTCTTT
j_call: TRBJ2-7; d_call: TRBD1; v_call: TRBV13; clone_size: few; cdr3_aa: CASSLEGGTGASYEQYF; cdr3_nt: TGTGCCAGCAGCTTAGAGGGTGGGACAGGGGCATCCTACGAGCAGTACTTC
j_call: TRBJ1-2; d_call: .; v_call: TRBV6-1; clone_size: .; cdr3_aa: CASRAGTKDYTF; cdr3_nt: TGTGCCAGCAGGGCCGGGACAAAGGACTACACCTTC
j_call: TRBJ2-1; d_call: TRBD2; v_call: TRBV11-2; clone_size: many; cdr3_aa: CASSLSGIPYNEQFF; cdr3_nt: TGTGCCAGCAGCCTTAGCGGGATACCCTACAATGAGCAGTTCTTC
j_call: TRBJ2-3; d_call: .; v_call: TRBV3-1; clone_size: many; cdr3_aa: CASSRFVGEDTQYF; cdr3_nt: TGTGCCAGCAGCCGTTTTGTTGGGGAAGATACGCAGTATTTT
j_call: TRBJ1-5; d_call: TRBD1; v_call: TRBV19; clone_size: few; cdr3_aa: CASSPGQGVISNQPQHF; cdr3_nt: TGTGCCAGTAGTCCCGGACAGGGCGTGATTAGCAATCAGCCCCAGCATTTT
j_call: TRBJ2-5; d_call: TRBD2; v_call: TRBV24-1; clone_size: .; cdr3_aa: CATSDNGLAEETQYF; cdr3_nt: TGTGCCACCAGTGACAACGGACTAGCAGAAGAGACCCAGTACTTC
j_call: TRBJ2-2; d_call: TRBD2; v_call: TRBV28; clone_size: few; cdr3_aa: CASRDTYSGRGIGELFF; cdr3_nt: TGTGCCAGCAGAGACACATATAGCGGGAGAGGAATCGGGGAGCTGTTTTTT
j_call: TRBJ2-7; d_call: TRBD1; v_call: TRBV29-1; clone_size: .; cdr3_aa: CSVETPGQDSYEQYF; cdr3_nt: TGCAGCGTTGAAACCCCGGGACAGGACTCCTACGAGCAGTACTTC
j_call: TRBJ2-3; d_call: TRBD1; v_call: TRBV5-1; clone_size: few; cdr3_aa: CASSFTGEVTDTQYF; cdr3_nt: TGCGCCAGCAGCTTTACAGGGGAAGTCACAGATACGCAGTATTTT
j_call: TRBJ2-3; d_call: .; v_call: TRBV30; clone_size: .; cdr3_aa: CAWSYRGPAGTDTQYF; cdr3_nt: TGTGCCTGGAGTTACAGGGGCCCCGCGGGAACAGATACGCAGTATTTT
j_call: TRBJ2-1; d_call: TRBD2; v_call: TRBV4-2; clone_size: .; cdr3_aa: CASSQGNSGRRRNEQFF; cdr3_nt: TGTGCCAGCAGCCAAGGAAATAGCGGGAGGAGGCGGAATGAGCAGTTCTTC
j_call: TRBJ2-4; d_call: TRBD1; v_call: TRBV7-3; clone_size: .; cdr3_aa: CASGLDRVSIQYF; cdr3_nt: TGTGCCAGCGGCCTGGACAGGGTGAGCATTCAGTACTTC
j_call: TRBJ2-2; d_call: TRBD2; v_call: TRBV28; clone_size: few; cdr3_aa: CAGRSGGSLGTGELFF; cdr3_nt: TGTGCCGGGAGGAGTGGCGGGAGTCTTGGCACCGGGGAGCTGTTTTTT
j_call: TRBJ2-1; d_call: .; v_call: TRBV5-1; clone_size: .; cdr3_aa: CASSLWPVDEQFF; cdr3_nt: TGCGCCAGCAGCTTGTGGCCTGTCGATGAGCAGTTCTTC
j_call: TRBJ2-1; d_call: TRBD1; v_call: TRBV6-6; clone_size: .; cdr3_aa: CASSYSGQGAGNEQFF; cdr3_nt: TGTGCCAGCAGTTACTCCGGACAGGGGGCAGGCAATGAGCAGTTCTTC
j_call: TRBJ2-7; d_call: .; v_call: TRBV6-1; clone_size: many; cdr3_aa: CASSLQGTLYEQYF; cdr3_nt: TGTGCCAGCAGTTTACAGGGAACGCTCTACGAGCAGTACTTC
j_call: TRBJ2-1; d_call: TRBD2; v_call: TRBV20-1; clone_size: .; cdr3_aa: CSARAPLAGKALSYNEQFF; cdr3_nt: TGCAGTGCTAGAGCCCCCCTAGCGGGAAAGGCCTTATCCTACAATGAGCAGTTCTTC
j_call: TRBJ1-5; d_call: TRBD1; v_call: TRBV2; clone_size: few; cdr3_aa: CASRGQIPSNQPQHF; cdr3_nt: TGTGCCAGCAGGGGACAGATTCCTAGCAATCAGCCCCAGCATTTT
j_call: TRBJ2-7; d_call: TRBD2; v_call: TRBV28; clone_size: many; cdr3_aa: CASSLRTSGSYEQYF; cdr3_nt: TGTGCCAGCAGTTTAAGGACTAGCGGGAGCTACGAGCAGTACTTC
j_call: TRBJ1-5; d_call: TRBD1; v_call: TRBV18; clone_size: many; cdr3_aa: CASSSTGGFQPQHF; cdr3_nt: TGTGCCAGCTCATCGACAGGGGGCTTTCAGCCCCAGCATTTT
j_call: TRBJ2-1; d_call: TRBD2; v_call: TRBV5-1; clone_size: .; cdr3_aa: CASSPQLAGDNEQFF; cdr3_nt: TGCGCCAGCAGCCCACAACTAGCGGGAGACAATGAGCAGTTCTTC
j_call: TRBJ1-1; d_call: .; v_call: TRBV18; clone_size: many; cdr3_aa: CASSPQGTGLNTEAFF; cdr3_nt: TGTGCCAGCTCACCACAGGGGACCGGGTTGAACACTGAAGCTTTCTTT
j_call: TRBJ1-1; d_call: TRBD1; v_call: TRBV19; clone_size: few; cdr3_aa: CASSKGQTLEAFF; cdr3_nt: TGTGCCAGTAGTAAGGGACAGACTCTTGAAGCTTTCTTT
j_call: TRBJ1-4; d_call: .; v_call: TRBV6-1; clone_size: few; cdr3_aa: CASSVRGDRATNEKLFF; cdr3_nt: TGTGCCAGCAGTGTACGTGGAGATAGAGCGACTAATGAAAAACTGTTTTTT
j_call: TRBJ2-1; d_call: TRBD2; v_call: TRBV29-1; clone_size: many; cdr3_aa: CSVSSGDYNEQFF; cdr3_nt: TGCAGCGTGAGTAGCGGGGATTACAATGAGCAGTTCTTC
j_call: TRBJ2-7; d_call: .; v_call: TRBV27; clone_size: few; cdr3_aa: CASSLSIGEQYF; cdr3_nt: TGTGCCAGCAGTTTATCGATTGGGGAGCAGTACTTC
j_call: TRBJ1-1; d_call: .; v_call: TRBV30; clone_size: .; cdr3_aa: CAWSVRQSQAFF; cdr3_nt: TGTGCCTGGAGTGTAAGGCAGTCACAAGCTTTCTTT
j_call: TRBJ2-1; d_call: TRBD1; v_call: TRBV12-5; clone_size: .; cdr3_aa: CASGLVAKSGLKTGENSYNEQFF; cdr3_nt: TGTGCTAGTGGTTTGGTCGCAAAGTCTGGCCTCAAAACAGGGGAAAATTCCTACAATGAGCAGTTCTTC
j_call: TRBJ2-7; d_call: .; v_call: TRBV29-1; clone_size: .; cdr3_aa: CSVEGDLHSEQYF; cdr3_nt: TGCAGCGTTGAAGGGGACCTCCACTCCGAGCAGTACTTC
j_call: TRBJ1-5; d_call: TRBD1; v_call: TRBV20-1; clone_size: few; cdr3_aa: CSRGGGQQPQHF; cdr3_nt: TGCAGTCGCGGAGGGGGCCAGCAGCCCCAGCATTTT
j_call: TRBJ2-7; d_call: TRBD2; v_call: TRBV30; clone_size: many; cdr3_aa: CAWSPGTSYEQYF; cdr3_nt: TGTGCCTGGAGTCCCGGGACTAGCTACGAGCAGTACTTC
j_call: TRBJ1-5; d_call: TRBD1; v_call: TRBV27; clone_size: many; cdr3_aa: CASRGQGGQPQHF; cdr3_nt: TGTGCCAGCAGGGGACAGGGCGGTCAGCCCCAGCATTTT
j_call: TRBJ2-1; d_call: .; v_call: TRBV20-1; clone_size: few; cdr3_aa: CSARQVNEQFF; cdr3_nt: TGCAGTGCTAGACAGGTCAATGAGCAGTTCTTC
j_call: TRBJ2-7; d_call: .; v_call: TRBV6-1; clone_size: .; cdr3_aa: CASSEKRGTGYSYEQYF; cdr3_nt: TGTGCCAGCAGTGAAAAGCGGGGGACAGGGTACTCCTACGAGCAGTACTTC
j_call: TRBJ2-1; d_call: .; v_call: TRBV20-1; clone_size: many; cdr3_aa: CSASPGSGFDEQFF; cdr3_nt: TGCAGTGCTAGTCCGGGGTCGGGTTTCGATGAGCAGTTCTTC
j_call: TRBJ2-1; d_call: .; v_call: TRBV14; clone_size: many; cdr3_aa: CASSQVSGLAYNEQFF; cdr3_nt: TGTGCCAGCAGCCAAGTATCTGGGTTGGCCTACAATGAGCAGTTCTTC
j_call: TRBJ1-4; d_call: TRBD1; v_call: TRBV20-1; clone_size: few; cdr3_aa: CSAHSGTEWNEKLFF; cdr3_nt: TGCAGTGCTCACTCCGGGACAGAATGGAATGAAAAACTGTTTTTT
j_call: TRBJ2-6; d_call: .; v_call: TRBV4-2; clone_size: .; cdr3_aa: CASSQVLAGANVLTF; cdr3_nt: TGTGCCAGCAGCCAAGTACTAGCTGGGGCCAACGTCCTGACTTTC
j_call: TRBJ2-5; d_call: .; v_call: TRBV28; clone_size: many; cdr3_aa: CASSRMLSGLQETQYF; cdr3_nt: TGTGCCAGCAGTAGAATGCTTTCGGGCCTCCAAGAGACCCAGTACTTC
j_call: TRBJ1-1; d_call: .; v_call: TRBV4-1; clone_size: .; cdr3_aa: CASSPPLGAWGTEAFF; cdr3_nt: TGCGCCAGCAGCCCTCCCCTTGGAGCCTGGGGCACTGAAGCTTTCTTT
j_call: TRBJ1-4; d_call: .; v_call: TRBV5-6; clone_size: once; cdr3_aa: CASGAGRGHEKLFF; cdr3_nt: TGTGCCAGCGGGGCCGGCCGAGGGCATGAAAAACTGTTTTTT
j_call: TRBJ1-6; d_call: .; v_call: TRBV20-1; clone_size: .; cdr3_aa: CSAGRGLRLGAYNSPLHF; cdr3_nt: TGCAGTGCGGGGCGGGGCCTCCGACTGGGGGCCTATAATTCACCCCTCCACTTT
j_call: TRBJ2-5; d_call: TRBD1; v_call: TRBV7-8; clone_size: .; cdr3_aa: CASSHRGQQTQYF; cdr3_nt: TGTGCCAGCAGCCACAGGGGGCAACAGACCCAGTACTTC
j_call: TRBJ2-1; d_call: .; v_call: TRBV7-2; clone_size: .; cdr3_aa: CASSQDRAYRWFF; cdr3_nt: TGTGCCAGCAGCCAAGATCGGGCTTATCGGTGGTTCTTC
j_call: TRBJ2-1; d_call: .; v_call: TRBV7-8; clone_size: many; cdr3_aa: CASSLPGVRDEQFF; cdr3_nt: TGTGCCAGCAGCTTACCGGGAGTACGGGATGAGCAGTTCTTC
j_call: TRBJ2-5; d_call: TRBD2; v_call: TRBV29-1; clone_size: once; cdr3_aa: CSARSVGLAGAEQETQYF; cdr3_nt: TGCAGCGCCCGCTCGGTGGGACTAGCGGGAGCCGAACAAGAGACCCAGTACTTC
j_call: TRBJ2-3; d_call: TRBD2; v_call: TRBV7-9; clone_size: many; cdr3_aa: CASSPALAGAPDTQYF; cdr3_nt: TGTGCCAGCAGCCCAGCCCTAGCGGGAGCACCAGATACGCAGTATTTT